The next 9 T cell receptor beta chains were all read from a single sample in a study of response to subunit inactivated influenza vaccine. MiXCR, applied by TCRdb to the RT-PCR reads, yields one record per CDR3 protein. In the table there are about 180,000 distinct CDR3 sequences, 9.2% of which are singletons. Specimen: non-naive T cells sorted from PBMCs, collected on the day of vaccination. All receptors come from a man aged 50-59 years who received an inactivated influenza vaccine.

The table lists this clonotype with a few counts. This chain's CDR3 is CASSSPRQGASYEQYF. CDR3 nucleotide sequence: TGTGCCAGCAGCTCCCCTCGACAGGGGGCCAGCTACGAGCAGTACTTC. This chain connects TRBV28 to TRBJ2-7; 10 bases agree with TRBD1. The V gene end was trimmed by 6 bases and the J gene end by 3 bases; junction bases not matched to a gene: 11. The length of the CDR3 is 16 residues. Germline CDR1 reads MDHEN; CDR2 reads SYDVKM.

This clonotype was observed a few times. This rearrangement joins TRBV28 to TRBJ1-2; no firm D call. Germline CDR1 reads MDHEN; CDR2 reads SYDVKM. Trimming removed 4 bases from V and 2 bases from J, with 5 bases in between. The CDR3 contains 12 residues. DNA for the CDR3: TGTGCCAGCAGTTCAGACAACTATGGCTACACCTTC. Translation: CASSSDNYGYTF.

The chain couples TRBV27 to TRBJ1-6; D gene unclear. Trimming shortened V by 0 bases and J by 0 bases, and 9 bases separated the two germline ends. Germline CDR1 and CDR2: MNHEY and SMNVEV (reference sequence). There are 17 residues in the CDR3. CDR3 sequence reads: CASSLSISGSYNSPLHF. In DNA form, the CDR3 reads TGTGCCAGCAGTTTATCGATTTCGGGCTCCTATAATTCACCCCTCCACTTT.

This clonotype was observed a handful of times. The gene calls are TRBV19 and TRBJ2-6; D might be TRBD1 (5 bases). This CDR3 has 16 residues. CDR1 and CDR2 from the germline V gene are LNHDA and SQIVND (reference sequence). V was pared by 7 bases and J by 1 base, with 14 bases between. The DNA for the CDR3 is TGTGCCAGTACCCAGGGCTCAGGGTCTGGGGCCAACGTCCTGACTTTC. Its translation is CASTQGSGSGANVLTF.

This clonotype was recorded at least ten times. The CDR3 loop reads CASSPKAPLRTGGHETQYF. The DNA of the CDR3 is TGTGCCAGCAGCCCCAAGGCCCCCCTTAGAACGGGGGGGCATGAGACCCAGTACTTC. J is TRBJ2-5 and V is TRBV11-2; 8 bases match TRBD2. Germline V gives CDR1 SGHAT, CDR2 FQNNGV. The CDR3 runs to 19 residues. The V gene end was trimmed by 5 bases and the J gene end by 5 bases; junction bases not matched to a gene: 22.

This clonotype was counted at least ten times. The DNA for the CDR3 is TGTGCCAGCTCACCACCTAACCAACCTGAAGCTTTCTTT. Translation: CASSPPNQPEAFF. The chain uses TRBV18 and TRBJ1-1; no clear D gene. The CDR3 is 13 amino acids. Germline CDR1 is KGHSH and CDR2 is LQKENI. Trimming stripped 0 bases from V and 6 bases from J, with 8 bases between.

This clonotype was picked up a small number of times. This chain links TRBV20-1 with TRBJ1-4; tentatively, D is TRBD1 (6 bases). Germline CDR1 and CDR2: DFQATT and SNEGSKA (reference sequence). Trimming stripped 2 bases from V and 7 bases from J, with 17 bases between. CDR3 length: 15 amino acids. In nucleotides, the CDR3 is TGCAGTGCTAGACCACCCGGGGGGCGCGTTGAAAAACTGTTTTTT. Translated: CSARPPGGRVEKLFF.

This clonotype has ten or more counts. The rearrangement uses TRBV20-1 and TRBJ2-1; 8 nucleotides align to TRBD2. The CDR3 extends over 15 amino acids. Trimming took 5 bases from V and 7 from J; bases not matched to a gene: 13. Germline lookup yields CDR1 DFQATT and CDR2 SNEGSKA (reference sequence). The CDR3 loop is CSAPPAAGVINEQFF. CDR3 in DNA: TGCAGTGCTCCACCGGCAGCGGGAGTGATTAATGAGCAGTTCTTC.

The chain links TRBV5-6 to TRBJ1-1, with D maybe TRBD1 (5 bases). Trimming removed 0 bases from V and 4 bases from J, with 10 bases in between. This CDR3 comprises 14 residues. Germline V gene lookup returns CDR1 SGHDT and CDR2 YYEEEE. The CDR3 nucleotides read TGTGCCAGCAGCTTGGGTCCAGGGCCCACTGAAGCTTTCTTT. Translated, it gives CASSLGPGPTEAFF.